One T cell receptor beta chain is described in this entry. Its antigen is unidentified. Germline V lookup: CDR1 KGHDR, CDR2 SFDVKD. Trimming cost V 4 bases and J 8 bases; bases outside gene matches: 10. CDR3 size: 16 residues. Expansion of antigen-specific CD4+ T cells with viral peptide pools was carried out by the ViraFEST assay before sequencing. The authors isolated CD4+ T cells after about 10 days of culture. BNT162b2 vaccine or mRNA-1273 vaccine was given to participants in two doses. People in the vaccine group had not been infected with SARS-CoV-2 before, and their nucleocapsid antibodies were negative. Half-medium exchanges with IL-2 medium took place on days 3 and 7. This entry belongs to a study of vaccination effects on CD4 cells after COVID-19. Whole-study findings and limits: Infection-derived and vaccine-derived clones contracted markedly late after vaccination.

TCRdb keeps only in-frame clones here, not all; method: immunoSEQ multiplex PCR. The data contain tens of thousands of clones, roughly 85% of them singletons. The chain carries TRBV24-1 and TRBJ2-2, with 9 nucleotides matching TRBD1. The source was CD4+ T cells from PBMCs cultured with SARS-CoV-2 spike peptides, collected after COVID-19 vaccination. The TCR originated in a human donor who received a COVID-19 vaccine. Some clones in this sample may be carry-over from other donors' samples. The CDR3 region is CATSDSGTGTAGELFF. In DNA, the CDR3 is TGTGCCACCAGTGACTCCGGGACAGGGACAGCGGGGGAGCTGTTTTTT.